Below are 8 T cell receptor beta chains sequenced from a single sample in a study of cytomegalovirus exposure and HLA in healthy donors. Assay used: immunoSEQ multiplex PCR; TCRdb lists only in-frame clones, some missing. Of over 85,000 clones listed, approximately 95% are singletons. The sequencing input was PBMCs. The receptor source for this set is a woman aged 18-29 years in good health and CMV-seronegative.

The chain uses TRBV29-1 and TRBJ1-2; D might be TRBD1 (5 bases). The CDR3 has 12 amino acids. The germline CDR1 and CDR2 sequences are SQVTM and ANQGSEA. V was cut by 6 bases and J by 2 bases, with 10 bases left in between. The CDR3 protein is CSVTGGNYGYTF. For the CDR3, the DNA is TGCAGCGTAACGGGGGGGAACTATGGCTACACCTTC.

This chain uses TRBV2 with TRBJ1-1; possibly TRBD1 for D (5 bases). V was pared by 7 bases and J by 1 base, with 13 bases between. CDR3 size: 14 residues. Per the germline V gene, CDR1 is SNHLY and CDR2 is FYNNEI. The DNA for the CDR3 is TGTGCCAGCAAAGGTACAGGAGAGAACACTGAAGCTTTCTTT. It codes for CASKGTGENTEAFF. Together with reference TRBV2 and TRBJ1-1, the CDR3 gives the full variable domain: EPEVTQTPSHQVTQMGQEVILRCVPISNHLYFYWYRQILGQKVEFLVSFYNNEISEKSEIFDDQFSVERPDGSNFTLKIRSTKLEDSAMYFCASKGTGENTEAFFGQGTRLTVV.

This clone showed up just once. J is TRBJ1-5 and V is TRBV6-1; D perhaps matches TRBD1 (5 bases). V was clipped by 5 bases and J by 0 bases, with 11 bases between them. Per germline, CDR1 MNHNS and CDR2 SASEGT. This CDR3 has 15 residues. CDR3 in DNA: TGTGCCAGCAGTAAACCGACAGATAGCAATCAGCCCCAGCATTTT. Amino acid sequence: CASSKPTDSNQPQHF.

The V call is TRBV9, the J call TRBJ2-5; 7 nucleotides agree with TRBD1. Trimming cost V 2 bases and J 2 bases; bases outside gene matches: 6. Germline V gene data show CDR1 as SGDLS and CDR2 as YYNGEE. This CDR3 is built from 15 residues. The CDR3 nucleotides are TGTGCCAGCAGCGTTACAGGGGCCGTACAAGAGACCCAGTACTTC. This gives the protein CASSVTGAVQETQYF.

This sequence joins TRBV13 and TRBJ2-1, with TRBD2 identical over 8 bases. This CDR3 is built from 11 residues. Trimming at V came to 5 bases and at J to 10 bases, leaving 1 base not matched to a gene. Per germline, CDR1 PRHDT and CDR2 FYEKMQ (reference sequence). For the CDR3, the DNA is TGTGCCAGCAGCCCTAGCGGGGAGCAGTTCTTC. The encoded protein is CASSPSGEQFF.

This chain uses TRBV5-6 with TRBJ1-3; D unresolved. Germline lookup yields CDR1 SGHDT and CDR2 YYEEEE. The CDR3 totals 12 residues. V was pared by 4 bases and J by 4 bases, with 6 bases between. CDR3 in DNA: TGTGCCAGCAGCCCGGGGGGAAACACCATATATTTT. It is translated as CASSPGGNTIYF.

J is TRBJ2-3 and V is TRBV18; 9 positions agree with TRBD1. V was clipped by 4 bases and J by 1 base; unmatched bases: 3. The CDR3 is 15 residues long. Germline V lookup: CDR1 KGHSH, CDR2 LQKENI. The CDR3 region has the DNA TGTGCCAGCTCACAACAGGGGGCTGGCACAGATACGCAGTATTTT. Amino acid sequence: CASSQQGAGTDTQYF.

The chain employs TRBV18 and TRBJ2-3; 8 positions agree with TRBD1. In germline, CDR1 is KGHSH, CDR2 LQKENI. V was clipped by 5 bases and J by 0 bases; unmatched bases: 4. This CDR3 spans 15 amino acids. Written as DNA, the CDR3 is TGTGCCAGCTCATCTTGGGACAGGAGCACAGATACGCAGTATTTT. Encoded protein: CASSSWDRSTDTQYF. Drawing the rest from reference TRBV18 and TRBJ2-3, the complete variable domain is NAGVMQNPRHLVRRRGQEARLRCSPMKGHSHVYWYRQLPEEGLKFMVYLQKENIIDESGMPKERFSAEFPKEGPSILRIQQVVRGDSAAYFCASSSWDRSTDTQYFGPGTRLTVL.